Listed here is a single TCR beta chain. The sample comes from a study of blood T cell repertoires in COVID-19. Study summary: There were acute and convalescent COVID-19 samples, and they came from the United States, Italy and Spain.

The CDR3 extends over 16 amino acids. V was pared by 7 bases and J by 1 base, with 12 bases of the junction left unmatched. The germline CDR1 and CDR2 sequences are MDHEN and SYDVKM. Original data processing: Quantification of nucleated cells was approximated via reference gene primer amplification. Profiling relied on immunoSEQ multiplex PCR, and the TCRdb table lists in-frame clones only, not all of them. That table is the source of V, J and clone size, and D and trimming were worked out from the DNA. The top ten clones hold roughly a fifth of a sample with some 210,000 clones, around 84% of them seen once.

The receptor comes from a human donor in a cohort sampled during active COVID-19. What was sequenced was peripheral blood. The chain carries TRBV28 and TRBJ1-1, with TRBD1 matching over 7 bases. CDR3 nucleotides: TGTGCCAGCATCCCGGGATACAGGGGAACGAACACTGAAGCTTTCTTT. Amino acid sequence: CASIPGYRGTNTEAFF.